The sequence of this T cell receptor (beta chain) was determined in a study of identifying expanded T cells in peripheral blood. Study findings and constraints: Technical replicates showed about 1.2 changed clones; roughly two weeks approximately 16; four weeks 19. Across healthy donors, higher total template counts meant significantly greater approximately 2-week count variance.

Germline loops: CDR1 MDHEN, CDR2 SYDVKM. The CDR3 is 15 amino acids. V gave up 6 bases and J gave up 5 bases, with 17 bases separating them. Sequenced by immunoSEQ multiplex PCR; TCRdb stores in-frame clones only, minus some. The table records around 100,000 clones, 88% of them present only once. No infections or other immune events were documented during collection. In its sample, this clone was seen once. Its antigen is unknown. Specimen: blood. V gene TRBV28 combines with J gene TRBJ2-1; a weak D match, TRBD2 (6 bases). The sequence was obtained from a person aged 18 to 75 in good health. DNA of the CDR3: TGTGCCAGCAGGAACCGGGACTTACCGCACAATGAGCAGTTCTTC. Protein: CASRNRDLPHNEQFF.